The 15 T cell receptor beta chains in this list originate from one sample, sequenced in a study of technical replicates of blood from several donors. This table comes from immunoSEQ multiplex PCR, and its TCRdb copy is limited to in-frame clones, with some not included. This sample has 65,000 to 85,000 clones, with 95% to 98% found just once. The sequenced sample was T cells isolated from PBMCs. The receptors stem from a human donor in good health.

The chain couples TRBV4-1 to TRBJ2-1, with D possibly being TRBD2 (7 bases). V lost 0 bases, J lost 9 bases, and 15 bases lay in between. CDR1 is MGHRA, CDR2 YSYEKL, per germline. The CDR3 extends over 15 amino acids. The CDR3 coding sequence is TGCGCCAGCAGCCAAGAAGGGGGGGCTGTTCGTGAGCAGTTCTTC. This codes for CASSQEGGAVREQFF.

This chain uses TRBV5-4 with TRBJ2-5; 8 nucleotides agree with TRBD2. Germline V gene sequence: CDR1 SGHNT, CDR2 YYREEE (reference sequence). CDR3 length: 13 residues. Trimming removed 3 bases from V and 2 bases from J; junction bases left unmatched: 0. The CDR3 nucleotides are TGTGCCAGCAGCTCGGGAGGGCAAGAGACCCAGTACTTC. It encodes CASSSGGQETQYF.

The rearrangement joins TRBV28 to TRBJ2-5, with a weak D call TRBD1 (6 bases). The CDR3 is made up of 15 amino acids. The ends were cut back, 5 bases at V and 5 bases at J, with 18 bases in the middle. Germline V gene lookup returns CDR1 MDHEN and CDR2 SYDVKM. The CDR3 region is CASSRNSPGEETQYF. In DNA form, the CDR3 reads TGTGCCAGCAGTCGTAACTCCCCAGGGGAGGAGACCCAGTACTTC.

The CDR3: CASSVGPSTGRSYEQYF. Written as DNA, the CDR3 is TGTGCCAGCAGCGTAGGCCCTTCTACCGGGAGATCCTACGAGCAGTACTTC. V is TRBV9 and J is TRBJ2-7, with D perhaps matching TRBD2 (6 bases). The germline V and J ends were trimmed by 0 bases and 1 base, with 17 bases remaining between them. CDR1 is SGDLS and CDR2 is YYNGEE in the germline V gene. The CDR3 contains 17 residues.

The chain has TRBV27 and TRBJ2-5; TRBD1 is a possible D gene (7 bases). This CDR3 contains 19 residues. Looked up from germline, CDR1 is MNHEY and CDR2 is SMNVEV (reference sequence). Between the trimmed V and J ends, which lost 1 base and 3 bases, there was a span of 24 bases. The CDR3 reads CASSLYGMGGQTLKETQYF. The CDR3 DNA reads TGTGCCAGCAGTTTATATGGTATGGGGGGACAGACACTTAAAGAGACCCAGTACTTC.

The rearrangement uses TRBV21-1 and TRBJ1-1. TRBV21-1 counts as a pseudogene. There are 15 residues in the CDR3. The CDR3 sequence is CASSKTGREDTEAFF. CDR3 in DNA: TGTGCCAGCAGCAAAACTGGCAGGGAGGATACTGAAGCTTTCTTT.

This chain links TRBV19 with TRBJ2-4; TRBD2 is a possible D gene (6 bases). Germline loops: CDR1 LNHDA, CDR2 SQIVND (reference sequence). The CDR3 is made up of 15 amino acids. The V end was cut by 6 bases, the J end by 6 bases, with 18 bases between. The CDR3 region is CASSPQEGGRNIQYF. The CDR3 DNA sequence: TGTGCCAGTAGCCCTCAGGAGGGAGGTAGAAACATTCAGTACTTC.

This chain connects TRBV6-1 to TRBJ2-7, with D possibly matching TRBD2 (5 bases). With 2 bases removed from V and 4 bases from J, the gap between germline ends came to 15 bases. This CDR3 is built from 15 residues. In germline, CDR1 is MNHNS, CDR2 SASEGT. The CDR3 protein is CASSEFDGIRYEQYF. CDR3 coding DNA: TGTGCCAGCAGTGAATTCGACGGGATTCGGTACGAGCAGTACTTC.

This clone is a singleton in its sample. V gene TRBV7-2 combines with J gene TRBJ1-4; 8 bases match TRBD1. Germline values: CDR1 SGHTA, CDR2 FQGNSA. This CDR3 has 15 amino acids. The V gene end was trimmed by 4 bases and the J gene end by 8 bases; junction bases not matched to a gene: 9. CDR3: CASSSNQGAREKLFF. The DNA for the CDR3 is TGTGCCAGCAGCTCAAACCAGGGGGCAAGGGAAAAACTGTTTTTT.

The chain uses TRBV2 and TRBJ1-1; possible D gene TRBD1, 6 bases. Germline V lookup: CDR1 SNHLY, CDR2 FYNNEI. The CDR3 has 14 amino acids. V was cut by 9 bases and J by 4 bases, with 18 bases left in between. CDR3: CARGAQGTATEAFF. CDR3 in DNA: TGTGCCAGGGGAGCACAGGGAACTGCCACTGAAGCTTTCTTT. Filled out from reference TRBV2 and TRBJ1-1, the complete variable domain reads EPEVTQTPSHQVTQMGQEVILRCVPISNHLYFYWYRQILGQKVEFLVSFYNNEISEKSEIFDDQFSVERPDGSNFTLKIRSTKLEDSAMYFCARGAQGTATEAFFGQGTRLTVV.

About this clone itself: Since no conserved phenylalanine or tryptophan closes the CDR3, a read error is the likely cause. The DNA is left out, because the CDR3 cannot be placed on it with certainty; the CDR3 is given as TCRdb lists it. The V call is TRBV19, the J call TRBJ2-7; no check of the table's D call, TRBD1, against the DNA was made. The CDR3 is 13 amino acids in total, end residues counted. CDR1 and CDR2 from the germline V gene are LNHDA and SQIVND (reference sequence). The CDR3: CASSSNNRDNFSL.

The genes are TRBV18 and TRBJ1-6; D not resolved. The length of the CDR3 is 12 residues. Trimming took off 2 bases at V and 9 bases at J, with 5 bases between the two ends. The V gene's germline CDR1 is KGHSH and CDR2 LQKENI. In DNA form, the CDR3 reads TGTGCCAGCTCACCAGGAGGTTCACCCCTCCACTTT. Translating gives CASSPGGSPLHF.

The V and J genes are TRBV18 and TRBJ2-5, with 12 bases matching TRBD1. This CDR3 comprises 15 residues. The germline gives CDR1 KGHSH, CDR2 LQKENI. V gave up 4 bases and J gave up 4 bases; unmatched junction bases: 4. The DNA of the CDR3 is TGTGCCAGCTCACTAGGGACAGGGGGCACAGAGACCCAGTACTTC. Its translation: CASSLGTGGTETQYF.

This chain uses TRBV13 with TRBJ2-7, with TRBD2 as a possible D gene (5 bases). V was trimmed by 4 bases and J by 4 bases, leaving 11 bases between them. From germline, CDR1 is PRHDT and CDR2 FYEKMQ (reference sequence). The CDR3 totals 13 residues. This CDR3 is CASSSASSYEQYF. For the CDR3, the DNA is TGTGCCAGCAGCTCAGCTAGCTCTTACGAGCAGTACTTC.

J is TRBJ2-7 and V is TRBV27, with 7 bases that match TRBD1. CDR3 length: 14 amino acids. V lost 3 bases, J lost 5 bases, and 7 bases stayed unmatched. Germline loops: CDR1 MNHEY, CDR2 SMNVEV (reference sequence). In DNA form, the CDR3 reads TGTGCCAGCAGTTTTTGGGACAGACCCCACGAGCAGTACTTC. Translating gives CASSFWDRPHEQYF.